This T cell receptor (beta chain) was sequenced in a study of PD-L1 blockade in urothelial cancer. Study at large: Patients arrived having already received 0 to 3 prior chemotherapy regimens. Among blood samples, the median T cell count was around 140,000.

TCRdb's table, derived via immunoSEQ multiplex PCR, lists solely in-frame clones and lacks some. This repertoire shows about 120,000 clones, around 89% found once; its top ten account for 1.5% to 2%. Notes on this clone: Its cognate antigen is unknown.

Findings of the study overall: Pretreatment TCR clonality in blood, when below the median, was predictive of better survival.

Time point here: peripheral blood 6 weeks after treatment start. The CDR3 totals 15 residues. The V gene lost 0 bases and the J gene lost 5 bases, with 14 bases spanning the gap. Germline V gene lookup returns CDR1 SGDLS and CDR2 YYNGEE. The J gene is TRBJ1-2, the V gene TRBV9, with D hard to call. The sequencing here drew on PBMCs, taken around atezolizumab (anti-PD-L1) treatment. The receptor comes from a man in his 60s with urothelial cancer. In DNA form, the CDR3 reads TGTGCCAGCAGCGTAGAAGCCTCCAATTTTTATGGCTACACCTTC. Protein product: CASSVEASNFYGYTF.